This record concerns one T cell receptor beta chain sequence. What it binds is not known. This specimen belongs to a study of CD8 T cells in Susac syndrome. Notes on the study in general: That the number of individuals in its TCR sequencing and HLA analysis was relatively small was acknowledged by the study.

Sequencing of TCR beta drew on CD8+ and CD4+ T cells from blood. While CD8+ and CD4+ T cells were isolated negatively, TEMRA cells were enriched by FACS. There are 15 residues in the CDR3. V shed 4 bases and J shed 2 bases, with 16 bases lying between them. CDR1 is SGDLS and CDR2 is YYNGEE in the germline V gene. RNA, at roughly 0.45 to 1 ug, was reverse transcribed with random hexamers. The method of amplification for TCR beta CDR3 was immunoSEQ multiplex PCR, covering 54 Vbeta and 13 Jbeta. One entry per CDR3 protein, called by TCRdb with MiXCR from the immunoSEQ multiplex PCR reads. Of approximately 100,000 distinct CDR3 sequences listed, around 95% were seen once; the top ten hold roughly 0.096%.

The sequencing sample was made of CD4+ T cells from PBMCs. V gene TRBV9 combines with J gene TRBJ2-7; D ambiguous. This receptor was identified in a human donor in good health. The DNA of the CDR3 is TGTGCCAGCAGCCGCTTGGACGGAAAAGCCTACGAGCAGTACTTC. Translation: CASSRLDGKAYEQYF.